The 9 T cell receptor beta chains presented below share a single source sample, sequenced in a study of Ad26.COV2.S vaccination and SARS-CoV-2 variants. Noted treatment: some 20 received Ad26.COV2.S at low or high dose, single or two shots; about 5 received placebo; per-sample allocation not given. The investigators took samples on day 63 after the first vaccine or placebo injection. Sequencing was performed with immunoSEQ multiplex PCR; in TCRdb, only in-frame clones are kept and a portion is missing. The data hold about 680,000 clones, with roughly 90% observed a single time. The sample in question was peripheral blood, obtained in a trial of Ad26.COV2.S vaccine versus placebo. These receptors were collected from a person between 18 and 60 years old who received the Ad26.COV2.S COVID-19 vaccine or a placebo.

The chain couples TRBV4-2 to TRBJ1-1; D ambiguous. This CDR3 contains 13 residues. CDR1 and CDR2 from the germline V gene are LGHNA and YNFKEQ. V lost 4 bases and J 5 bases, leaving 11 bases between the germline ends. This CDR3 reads CASSRTRGTEAFF. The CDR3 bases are TGTGCCAGCAGCCGGACCAGAGGTACTGAAGCTTTCTTT.

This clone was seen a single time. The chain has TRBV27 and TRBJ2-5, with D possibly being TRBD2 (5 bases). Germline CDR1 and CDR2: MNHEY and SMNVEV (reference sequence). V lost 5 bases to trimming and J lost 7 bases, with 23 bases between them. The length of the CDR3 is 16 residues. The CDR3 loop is CASSRPLGAVPGTQYF. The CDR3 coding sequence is TGTGCCAGCAGTCGCCCTCTAGGAGCGGTGCCAGGGACCCAGTACTTC.

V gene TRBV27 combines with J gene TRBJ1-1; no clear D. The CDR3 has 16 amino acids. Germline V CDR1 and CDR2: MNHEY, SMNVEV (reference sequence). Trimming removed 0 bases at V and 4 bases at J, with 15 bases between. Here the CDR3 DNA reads TGTGCCAGCAGTTTATCTCAATTCCTCGCTGGCACTGAAGCTTTCTTT. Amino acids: CASSLSQFLAGTEAFF.

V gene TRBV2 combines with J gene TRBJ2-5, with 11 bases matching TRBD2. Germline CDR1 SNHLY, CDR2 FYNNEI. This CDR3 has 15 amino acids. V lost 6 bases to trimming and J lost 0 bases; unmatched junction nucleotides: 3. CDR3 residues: CASRRGLADQETQYF. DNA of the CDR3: TGTGCCAGCAGGAGGGGACTAGCGGACCAAGAGACCCAGTACTTC.

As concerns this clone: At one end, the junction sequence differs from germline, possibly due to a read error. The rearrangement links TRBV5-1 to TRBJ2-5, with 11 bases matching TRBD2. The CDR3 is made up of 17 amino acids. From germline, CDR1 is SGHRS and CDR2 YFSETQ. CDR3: CASSPVPSGRSQGTQYF. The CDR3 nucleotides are TGCGCCAGCAGCCCCGTCCCTAGCGGGAGGTCACAAGGGACCCAGTACTTC.

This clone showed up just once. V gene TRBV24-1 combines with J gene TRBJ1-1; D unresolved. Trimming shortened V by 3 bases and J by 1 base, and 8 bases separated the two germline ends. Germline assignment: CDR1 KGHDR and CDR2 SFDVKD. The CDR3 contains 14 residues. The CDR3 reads CATSDNSRNTEAFF. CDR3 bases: TGTGCCACCAGTGATAACTCCAGGAACACTGAAGCTTTCTTT.

This CDR3 reads CASSDLAGQETQYF. The CDR3, as DNA: TGTGCCAGCAGTGATCTAGCGGGGCAAGAGACCCAGTACTTC. This chain joins TRBV2 and TRBJ2-5; 9 positions match TRBD2. J lost 2 bases, V lost 3 bases, and 1 base had no gene match. This CDR3 comprises 14 residues. The V gene's germline CDR1 is SNHLY and CDR2 FYNNEI.

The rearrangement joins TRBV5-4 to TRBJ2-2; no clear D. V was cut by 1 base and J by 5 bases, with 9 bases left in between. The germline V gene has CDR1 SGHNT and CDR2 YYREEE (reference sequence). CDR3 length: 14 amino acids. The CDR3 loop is CASSLKTTTGELFF. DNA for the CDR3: TGTGCCAGCAGCTTGAAGACAACGACCGGGGAGCTGTTTTTT. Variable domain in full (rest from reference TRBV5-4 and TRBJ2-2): ETGVTQSPTHLIKTRGQQVTLRCSSQSGHNTVSWYQQALGQGPQFIFQYYREEENGRGNFPPRFSGLQFPNYSSELNVNALELDDSALYLCASSLKTTTGELFFGEGSRLTVL.

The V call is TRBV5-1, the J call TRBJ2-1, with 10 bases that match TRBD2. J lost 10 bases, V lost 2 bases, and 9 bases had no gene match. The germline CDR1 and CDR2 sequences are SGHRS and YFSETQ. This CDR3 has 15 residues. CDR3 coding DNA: TGCGCCAGCAGCTTCACGCTAGCGGGAGCTGGGGAGCAGTTCTTC. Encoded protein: CASSFTLAGAGEQFF.